The clone carrying this TCR beta chain was picked up many times. The V and J ends lost 4 bases and 7 bases, in that order; junction bases with no gene match: 4. The CDR3 length is 13 residues. The data originate from a study of early T cells in non-severe SARS-CoV-2 infection. The overall study: Sequencing input comprised bulk RNA from unsorted whole blood; chain pairing was not available.

Unique molecular identifiers tagged individual cDNA molecules. TCRdb re-called the 5' RACE reads with MiXCR, one entry per CDR3 protein. Here the sample spans tens of thousands of distinct CDR3 sequences, about 10% being singletons. The source material was whole blood, sampled at baseline. V and J are TRBV23-1 and TRBJ2-3; 8 nucleotides align to TRBD2. TRBV23-1 has ORF status, its function being uncertain. This receptor was obtained from an adult who was a healthcare worker with PCR-confirmed SARS-CoV-2 infection or an uninfected control (not recorded which). The CDR3 DNA sequence: TGCGCCAGCAGTCCGGGAGGGTTTCATACGCAGTATTTT. As protein: CASSPGGFHTQYF.